This TCR beta chain was captured by sequencing in a study of cytomegalovirus exposure and HLA in healthy donors. The PCR had 60 Vbeta and 13 Jbeta primers. The assay was immunoSEQ multiplex PCR, and TCRdb's table has in-frame clones only and misses some. The table has 170,000 or so clones, roughly 80% seen once. Findings and caveats of the study: Information on immune exposure was restricted to one variable (CMV serostatus). Reportedly, a later analysis found an Asian-associated ancestry cluster had fewer N-insertions than the approximately 640-donor mean. The authors later found TCR association rates varying by HLA locus, with DRB1 most and HLA-C fewest. In vitro confirmation showed three CMV-associated chains to be CMV antigen specific.

This clone has a handful of counts. Antigen specificity is unknown. Sequenced sample: PBMCs. This receptor was taken from a woman in her twenties or thirties in good health and CMV-seronegative.

CDR3 protein: CASSPVRDRAGNTIYF. In DNA form, the CDR3 reads TGTGCCAGCAGCCCCGTAAGAGACAGGGCTGGAAACACCATATATTTT. The chain links TRBV7-8 to TRBJ1-3; 7 bases fit TRBD1. With V trimmed by 5 bases and J by 2 bases, 9 bases remained unmatched. CDR1 and CDR2 (germline): SGHVS, FQNEAQ. The CDR3 runs 16 residues.